This TCR beta chain was documented in a study of beta chain features in type 1 diabetes. Sorting produced populations that all topped 98% purity. The germline V gene has CDR1 MDHEN and CDR2 SYDVKM. The V gene lost 2 bases and the J gene lost 2 bases, with 13 bases spanning the gap. The CDR3 loop spans 15 amino acids. The study's findings and limits: TCRB CDR3s from Type 1 diabetes patients were moderately but significantly shorter in all four CD4+ subsets. VDJ junctions from type 1 diabetes patients carried fewer insertions and larger deletions.

In this sample, this clone turned up a few times. Its antigen is unidentified. The entirety of the isolated RNA underwent reverse transcription, so expressed TCRB transcripts were sequenced. Repertoires were generated with immunoSEQ multiplex PCR, while TCRdb's copy carries only in-frame clones and drops some. The table includes hundreds of thousands of clones, about an eighth detected once. The sequence derives from a man aged 18 to 29 with type 1 diabetes. Sample: naive CD4+ T cells from blood. This sequence joins TRBV28 and TRBJ2-7; possible D gene TRBD2, 6 bases. The CDR3 here is CASSLPGGGPYEQYF. The CDR3 DNA reads TGTGCCAGCAGTTTACCGGGCGGAGGGCCCTACGAGCAGTACTTC.